Shown below are 17 T cell receptor beta chains from a single sample sequenced in a study of early T cells in non-severe SARS-CoV-2 infection. TCRdb fed the 5' RACE reads into MiXCR, producing one record per CDR3 protein. The repertoire has 50,000 to 70,000 distinct CDR3 sequences, 9.5% to 15% of them found once; the top ten carry roughly 4.5%. Input material: whole blood. The source of these receptors is an adult who was a healthcare worker with PCR-confirmed SARS-CoV-2 infection or an uninfected control (not recorded which).

This clonotype has ten or more counts. The chain recombines TRBV10-3 with TRBJ1-2; D not resolved. Trimming removed 6 bases at V and 4 bases at J, with 15 bases between. Germline V gene data show CDR1 as ENHRY and CDR2 as SYGVKD. CDR3 length: 14 amino acids. This CDR3 is CAISPADPSYGYTF. CDR3 nucleotide sequence: TGTGCCATCAGCCCCGCAGACCCGAGCTATGGCTACACCTTC.

The V gene is TRBV30, the J gene TRBJ2-7; TRBD2 is a possible D gene (6 bases). The germline CDR1 and CDR2 sequences are GTSNPN and SVGIG (reference sequence). The CDR3 loop spans 14 amino acids. Trimming removed 0 bases at V and 7 bases at J, with 16 bases between. The CDR3, as DNA: TGTGCCTGGAGTGTAGTTGGCGGGATGGGTGAGCAGTACTTC. Protein product: CAWSVVGGMGEQYF.

This clonotype showed up just a few times. The genes are TRBV5-3 and TRBJ2-5; D is ambiguous. TRBV5-3 is known as an ORF, though its function is uncertain. The V and J ends lost 1 base and 0 bases respectively, with 4 bases between them. This CDR3 is built from 13 residues. The CDR3 is CARSLKDQETQYF. The DNA of the CDR3 is TGTGCCAGAAGCTTGAAGGACCAAGAGACCCAGTACTTC.

This clonotype was seen many times. The chain joins TRBV11-3 to TRBJ1-1; 9 bases are a match to TRBD1. Looked up from germline, CDR1 is SGHNT and CDR2 is YENEEA. V trimming: 4 bases; J trimming: 1 base; junction bases outside the gene matches: 4. CDR3 length: 15 amino acids. The chain's CDR3 is CASSSGQGENTEAFF. As DNA, the CDR3 is TGTGCCAGCAGCTCGGGACAGGGTGAGAACACTGAAGCTTTCTTT.

Only a few counts were recorded for this clonotype. The chain uses TRBV6-1 and TRBJ1-1; D remains ambiguous. Looked up from germline, CDR1 is MNHNS and CDR2 is SASEGT. The CDR3 length is 12 residues. V lost 4 bases to trimming and J lost 0 bases, with 3 bases between them. CDR3 loop: CASSVMNTEAFF. The CDR3 region has the DNA TGTGCCAGCAGTGTGATGAACACTGAAGCTTTCTTT.

This clonotype was recorded at least ten times. The chain recombines TRBV5-5 with TRBJ2-7; TRBD1 matches at 8 bases. V dropped 6 bases and J dropped 4; count of bases not matched to a gene: 15. The CDR3 runs 16 residues. The germline CDR1 and CDR2 sequences are SGHKS and YYEKEE (reference sequence). CDR3 residues: CASTADRTGTFYEQYF. The DNA of the CDR3 is TGTGCCAGCACCGCAGACCGGACAGGGACTTTTTACGAGCAGTACTTC. The whole variable domain, filled in from reference TRBV5-5 and TRBJ2-7, reads DAGVTQSPTHLIKTRGQQVTLRCSPISGHKSVSWYQQVLGQGPQFIFQYYEKEERGRGNFPDRFSARQFPNYSSELNVNALLLGDSALYLCASTADRTGTFYEQYFGPGTRLTVT.

This clonotype was picked up a small number of times. The chain uses TRBV9 and TRBJ2-7; the D is unclear. CDR1 and CDR2 from the germline V gene are SGDLS and YYNGEE. V lost 4 bases, J lost 6 bases, and 14 bases lay in between. The CDR3 totals 13 residues. CDR3 loop: CASSFNAPGEQYF. CDR3 DNA sequence: TGTGCCAGCAGCTTCAACGCGCCAGGCGAGCAGTACTTC.

This clonotype was detected many times. V is TRBV6-2 or TRBV6-3 and J is TRBJ1-5; D not resolved. Trimming removed 1 base at V and 0 bases at J, with 4 bases between. The CDR3 runs 14 residues. Germline V gives CDR1 MNHEY, CDR2 SVGEGT. The CDR3 region has the DNA TGTGCCAGCAGTTACTGGGCTAGCAATCAGCCCCAGCATTTT. It specifies CASSYWASNQPQHF.

Many counts were recorded for this clonotype. V is TRBV10-3 and J is TRBJ2-3; D unclear. Germline V gene sequence: CDR1 ENHRY, CDR2 SYGVKD. V was pared by 0 bases and J by 0 bases, with 7 bases between. There are 15 residues in the CDR3. The CDR3 sequence is CAISESIQSTDTQYF. CDR3 DNA: TGTGCCATCAGTGAGTCGATTCAAAGCACAGATACGCAGTATTTT.

The CDR3 spells CASSFFAASGQETQYF. DNA for the CDR3: TGCGCCAGCAGCTTTTTTGCCGCTAGCGGGCAAGAGACCCAGTACTTC. The rearrangement joins TRBV5-1 to TRBJ2-5; 8 bases line up with TRBD2. V lost 2 bases, J lost 2 bases, and 8 bases stayed unmatched. This CDR3 is 16 amino acids long. Germline V gene sequence: CDR1 SGHRS, CDR2 YFSETQ.

This clonotype showed up many times. V and J are TRBV12-3 or TRBV12-4 and TRBJ2-3; D uncertain. V gave up 6 bases and J gave up 0 bases, with 13 bases separating them. The CDR3 extends over 15 amino acids. CDR3 DNA: TGTGCCAGCAGCTTCTTTCAGGCTAGCACAGATACGCAGTATTTT. As protein: CASSFFQASTDTQYF.

Many counts were recorded for this clonotype. The chain is built from TRBV7-2 and TRBJ1-1, with D hard to call. This CDR3 contains 21 residues. Germline V gives CDR1 SGHTA, CDR2 FQGNSA. V was trimmed by 1 base and J by 5 bases, leaving 32 bases between them. CDR3 sequence reads: CASSLGLRTITHLQSITEAFF. The CDR3 DNA follows: TGTGCCAGCAGCTTAGGGCTCAGAACGATCACCCACCTTCAGTCGATTACTGAAGCTTTCTTT. Supplemented by reference TRBV7-2 and TRBJ1-1, the full variable domain reads GAGVSQSPSNKVTEKGKDVELRCDPISGHTALYWYRQSLGQGLEFLIYFQGNSAPDKSGLPSDRFSAERTGGSVSTLTIQRTQQEDSAVYLCASSLGLRTITHLQSITEAFFGQGTRLTVV.

This clonotype showed up many times. The chain carries TRBV27 and TRBJ2-3; perhaps TRBD2 as D (6 bases). V lost 6 bases, J lost 4 bases, and 14 bases lay in between. The V gene's germline CDR1 is MNHEY and CDR2 SMNVEV (reference sequence). The CDR3 length is 14 residues. The CDR3 coding sequence is TGTGCCAGCAGACGCGCCGGGAGCGCAGATACGCAGTATTTT. Its translation is CASRRAGSADTQYF.

V and J are TRBV18 and TRBJ1-1; D gene uncertain. CDR3 length equals 13 residues. In germline, CDR1 is KGHSH, CDR2 LQKENI. V was cut by 2 bases and J by 1 base, with 5 bases left in between. CDR3 sequence reads: CASSPAANTEAFF. CDR3 nucleotide sequence: TGTGCCAGCTCACCAGCGGCGAACACTGAAGCTTTCTTT.

This clonotype was counted at least ten times. The V gene is TRBV9, the J gene TRBJ2-1; TRBD2 matches at 7 bases. Trimming removed 4 bases from V and 6 bases from J; junction bases left unmatched: 13. There are 16 residues in the CDR3. Germline V gives CDR1 SGDLS, CDR2 YYNGEE. The CDR3 region is CASSPPPGTNVNEQFF. DNA for the CDR3: TGTGCCAGCAGCCCTCCTCCCGGGACTAATGTCAATGAGCAGTTCTTC.

This clonotype was observed a handful of times. This chain links TRBV30 with TRBJ1-1; tentative D call: TRBD1 (6 bases). V was cut by 4 bases and J by 8 bases, with 17 bases left in between. CDR3 length: 13 residues. Germline CDR1 and CDR2: GTSNPN and SVGIG (reference sequence). CDR3 in amino acids: CAWNYQGHGEAFF. CDR3 bases: TGTGCCTGGAATTATCAGGGACACGGGGAAGCTTTCTTT.

This clonotype was seen many times. This chain joins TRBV6-6 and TRBJ2-2, with 10 bases fitting TRBD1. The junction had 2 bases not matched to a gene; V was cut back by 6 bases and J by 4 bases. Germline CDR1 reads MNHNY; CDR2 reads SVGAGI (reference sequence). The length of the CDR3 is 14 residues. The CDR3 loop reads CASSRTGGTGELFF. CDR3 sequence (DNA): TGTGCCAGCAGCCGGACAGGGGGCACCGGGGAGCTGTTTTTT.